These 18 T cell receptor beta chains were sequenced from one sample in a study of T-cell memory formation after mild COVID-19. TCRdb analysed the 5' RACE reads with MiXCR anew, one entry per CDR3 protein. The table lists about 280,000 distinct CDR3 sequences, less than 9.5% of them singletons. The source material was PBMCs or a T cell subset sorted from them (not recorded which). The receptors derive from a man between 18 and 29 years old who had mild COVID-19 (a few samples of this study predate the infection). Cell type and time point are not known.

This clonotype appeared a few times. V and J are TRBV4-1 and TRBJ1-4, with a possible D match to TRBD1 (6 bases). The germline V gene has CDR1 MGHRA and CDR2 YSYEKL. With 5 bases removed from V and 6 bases from J, the gap between germline ends came to 19 bases. The CDR3 runs 16 residues. DNA of the CDR3: TGCGCCAGCAGCTCCCTACAGGGTCTTGGGGATGAAAAACTGTTTTTT. Protein sequence: CASSSLQGLGDEKLFF.

This chain's CDR3 is CASSLGGEENSPLHF. Written as DNA, the CDR3 is TGCGCCAGCAGCTTGGGGGGAGAGGAGAATTCACCCCTCCACTTT. This rearrangement joins TRBV5-1 to TRBJ1-6, with D unclear. V lost 0 bases to trimming and J lost 7 bases, with 11 bases between them. The CDR3 totals 15 residues. Germline CDR1 reads SGHRS; CDR2 reads YFSETQ. Based on the CDR3 plus reference TRBV5-1 and TRBJ1-6, the full variable domain is KAGVTQTPRYLIKTRGQQVTLSCSPISGHRSVSWYQQTPGQGLQFLFEYFSETQRNKGNFPGRFSGRQFSNSRSEMNVSTLELGDSALYLCASSLGGEENSPLHFGNGTRLTVT.

This clonotype was counted a few times. V is TRBV30 and J is TRBJ1-1; D uncertain. Germline V gene lookup returns CDR1 GTSNPN and CDR2 SVGIG (reference sequence). The CDR3 totals 16 residues. V lost 0 bases to trimming and J lost 3 bases, with 17 bases between them. The CDR3 region has the DNA TGTGCCTGGAGTGTAATGGCAGGCCGGCTGCACACTGAAGCTTTCTTT. Amino acid sequence: CAWSVMAGRLHTEAFF.

This chain links TRBV7-9 with TRBJ1-1; a possible D gene is TRBD1 (6 bases). Germline values: CDR1 SEHNR, CDR2 FQNEAQ (reference sequence). This CDR3 comprises 13 residues. With 7 bases removed from V and 5 bases from J, the gap between germline ends came to 14 bases. CDR3 sequence reads: CASTEEGETEAFF. In nucleotides, the CDR3 is TGTGCCAGCACCGAGGAGGGGGAAACTGAAGCTTTCTTT.

The chain employs TRBV5-4 and TRBJ2-1; 11 nucleotides line up with TRBD2. Per germline, CDR1 SGHNT and CDR2 YYREEE (reference sequence). The V segment lost 4 bases and the J segment 10 bases; nucleotides outside the gene matches: 10. The CDR3 covers 15 residues. The CDR3 loop is CASSPPTSGNQEQFF. The DNA for the CDR3 is TGTGCCAGCAGCCCACCGACTAGCGGGAACCAGGAGCAGTTCTTC.

The V call is TRBV12-3 or TRBV12-4, the J call TRBJ1-6; D is unclear. V shed 7 bases and J shed 0 bases, with 7 bases lying between them. The CDR3 consists of 14 residues. CDR3 DNA: TGTGCCAGCACGACCCTCTCCTATAATTCACCCCTCCACTTT. Amino acid sequence: CASTTLSYNSPLHF.

This clonotype was counted only a few times. The chain joins TRBV10-3 to TRBJ1-3, with 9 bases identical to TRBD1. CDR3 size: 14 residues. The V gene's germline CDR1 is ENHRY and CDR2 SYGVKD. Trimming at V came to 5 bases and at J to 8 bases, leaving 7 bases not matched to a gene. Here the CDR3 DNA reads TGTGCCATCAGTCGCTCGGGACAGGGAGACACCATATATTTT. Amino acids: CAISRSGQGDTIYF.

The chain is built from TRBV18 and TRBJ2-6; unclear D gene. This CDR3 is 13 amino acids long. The germline CDR1 and CDR2 sequences are KGHSH and LQKENI. Trimming shortened V by 5 bases and J by 4 bases, and 6 bases separated the two germline ends. CDR3 in DNA: TGTGCCAGCTCATACAGAGGGGCCAACGTCCTGACTTTC. The encoded protein is CASSYRGANVLTF.

In its sample, this clonotype was seen a few times. This sequence joins TRBV7-2 and TRBJ2-7; D may be TRBD2 (7 bases). The CDR3 totals 15 residues. V was pared by 4 bases and J by 2 bases, with 15 bases between. CDR1 is SGHTA, CDR2 FQGNSA, per germline. The CDR3 sequence is CASSYLGGGAYEQYV. The DNA for the CDR3 is TGTGCCAGCAGCTACCTAGGGGGAGGGGCCTACGAGCAGTACGTC.

The V and J genes are TRBV7-2 and TRBJ2-3; no clear D. This CDR3 region has 13 residues. Germline CDR1 and CDR2: SGHTA and FQGNSA. Trimming removed 5 bases at V and 2 bases at J, with 8 bases between. This chain's CDR3 is CASSPTHTDTQYF. The CDR3 DNA is TGTGCCAGCAGCCCAACCCACACAGATACGCAGTATTTT.

This clonotype was seen only a few times. The rearrangement joins TRBV4-2 to TRBJ1-2, with 7 bases lining up with TRBD1. The junction had 6 bases not matched to a gene; V was cut back by 0 bases and J by 8 bases. The CDR3 loop spans 14 amino acids. Germline values: CDR1 LGHNA, CDR2 YNFKEQ. DNA of the CDR3: TGTGCCAGCAGCCAAGATCCCGGACAGGCGGGCTACACCTTC. It specifies CASSQDPGQAGYTF.

This clonotype appeared a few times. The rearrangement links TRBV7-9 to TRBJ2-5, with D perhaps TRBD1 (5 bases). This CDR3 comprises 15 residues. Deletions cut 7 bases from V and 1 base from J, with 16 bases between. In germline, CDR1 is SEHNR, CDR2 FQNEAQ (reference sequence). CDR3 protein: CASTSSGLLQETQYF. For the CDR3, the DNA is TGTGCCAGCACCTCCTCAGGGTTACTCCAAGAGACCCAGTACTTC.

For this clonotype: This is likely a read error, given that the CDR3 carries no conserved phenylalanine or tryptophan at its end. The rearrangement links TRBV4-3 to TRBJ1-1, with D possibly TRBD1 on 5 matching bases. V gave up 0 bases and J gave up 4 bases, with 12 bases separating them. This CDR3 is 15 amino acids long. The V gene's germline CDR1 is LGHNA and CDR2 YSLEER. CDR3 region: CASSQEVGVVTEAFL. The CDR3 DNA sequence: TGCGCCAGCAGCCAAGAGGTAGGGGTAGTCACTGAAGCTTTCTTA.

The CDR3 loop is CSAREDLNTEAFF. CDR3 DNA: TGCAGTGCTAGAGAGGATCTGAACACTGAAGCTTTCTTT. The V call is TRBV20-1, the J call TRBJ1-1; no clear D gene. Germline loops: CDR1 DFQATT, CDR2 SNEGSKA (reference sequence). The CDR3 contains 13 residues. V lost 0 bases to trimming and J lost 0 bases, with 5 bases between them.

At least ten counts were recorded for this clonotype. The chain links TRBV27 to TRBJ2-3; 7 nucleotides agree with TRBD2. The CDR3 consists of 13 residues. Trimming at V came to 5 bases and at J to 4 bases, leaving 3 bases not matched to a gene. Germline V gene lookup returns CDR1 MNHEY and CDR2 SMNVEV (reference sequence). CDR3 in amino acids: CASSLTSADTQYF. The CDR3 nucleotides are TGTGCCAGCAGTCTCACTAGCGCAGATACGCAGTATTTT.

This clonotype was observed a handful of times. The chain combines TRBV3-1 with TRBJ2-7, with 7 bases lining up with TRBD1. The germline V gene has CDR1 LGHDT and CDR2 YNNKEL (reference sequence). Trimming removed 4 bases from V and 1 base from J; junction bases left unmatched: 7. This CDR3 has 15 residues. The CDR3 nucleotides are TGTGCCAGCAGCCCGTCCGGGACAGAGTCCTACGAGCAGTACTTC. Its protein product is CASSPSGTESYEQYF.

This clonotype was detected a few times. The chain recombines TRBV5-1 with TRBJ1-2; a possible D gene is TRBD1 (6 bases). The germline CDR1 and CDR2 sequences are SGHRS and YFSETQ. This CDR3 is built from 15 residues. V was shortened by 4 bases and J by 3 bases, with 16 bases between the two germline ends. Here the CDR3 DNA reads TGCGCCAGCAGCACCGCAGGACAGACCCACTATGGCTACACCTTC. Amino acids: CASSTAGQTHYGYTF.

This chain uses TRBV7-2 with TRBJ2-2, with 13 positions matching TRBD2. This CDR3 spans 18 amino acids. Germline V gene data show CDR1 as SGHTA and CDR2 as FQGNSA. The V and J ends lost 5 bases and 3 bases, in that order; junction bases with no gene match: 9. The CDR3 DNA reads TGTGCCAGCAGCCTCCGACTAGCGGGGGGACCCTACACCGGGGAGCTGTTTTTT. This encodes CASSLRLAGGPYTGELFF.